This entry lists 19 T cell receptor beta chains sequenced from one sample in a study of a mutant IDH1 vaccine in newly diagnosed glioma. The method was immunoSEQ multiplex PCR; TCRdb's version includes in-frame clones alone and lacks a portion of them. The sample lists about 24,000 clones; roughly nine tenths were seen once. Described time point: baseline, week 1 (first vaccination visit). Treatment indicated: pre-vaccination baseline after standard-of-care therapy. The input for sequencing was PBMCs, taken from a glioma patient treated with radiotherapy, temozolomide or both. Every receptor here comes from a man under 40 with glioma.

This chain links TRBV4-1 with TRBJ2-7; 8 nucleotides line up with TRBD1. The germline gives CDR1 MGHRA, CDR2 YSYEKL. The CDR3 consists of 15 residues. V lost 6 bases to trimming and J lost 5 bases; unmatched junction nucleotides: 12. This CDR3 reads CASRNVGQGPHEQYF. The CDR3 DNA is TGCGCCAGCAGGAACGTCGGACAGGGCCCCCACGAGCAGTACTTC.

The chain carries TRBV11-2 and TRBJ2-2; D is uncertain. With 0 bases removed from V and 3 bases from J, the gap between germline ends came to 2 bases. The CDR3 runs 13 residues. Germline CDR1 is SGHAT and CDR2 is FQNNGV. The CDR3 DNA sequence: TGTGCCAGCAGCTTAGAATACACCGGGGAGCTGTTTTTT. Its translation is CASSLEYTGELFF.

The V call is TRBV5-1, the J call TRBJ1-6; possible D gene TRBD1, 5 bases. Trimming removed 4 bases from V and 5 bases from J, with 16 bases in between. The germline V gene has CDR1 SGHRS and CDR2 YFSETQ. The CDR3 contains 16 residues. The CDR3 bases are TGCGCCAGCAGCCCCGGACACGGTGACAATAATTCACCCCTCCACTTT. Protein product: CASSPGHGDNNSPLHF.

The chain links TRBV29-1 to TRBJ2-5; 7 bases line up with TRBD2. The V segment lost 0 bases and the J segment 5 bases; nucleotides outside the gene matches: 9. CDR3 length: 15 amino acids. CDR1 and CDR2 (germline): SQVTM, ANQGSEA. This CDR3 reads CSVEDGAGVGETQYF. CDR3 sequence (DNA): TGCAGCGTTGAAGACGGTGCGGGAGTTGGGGAGACCCAGTACTTC.

The chain carries TRBV7-8 and TRBJ2-3; 8 nucleotides align to TRBD2. Trimming cost V 3 bases and J 1 base; bases outside gene matches: 6. Germline V CDR1 and CDR2: SGHVS, FQNEAQ. CDR3 length: 16 amino acids. The DNA for the CDR3 is TGTGCCAGCAGCTTTCTAGCGGGTTGGGGCACAGATACGCAGTATTTT. Protein product: CASSFLAGWGTDTQYF.

This CDR3 is CASSRRDSDSTNEKLFF. The CDR3 bases are TGTGCCAGCAGTCGTCGGGACAGCGACTCAACTAATGAAAAACTGTTTTTT. The chain employs TRBV27 and TRBJ1-4; TRBD1 matches at 7 bases. Per germline, CDR1 MNHEY and CDR2 SMNVEV (reference sequence). V gave up 5 bases and J gave up 0 bases; unmatched junction bases: 9. CDR3 size: 17 residues.

This chain connects TRBV9 to TRBJ2-7, with a tentative D call TRBD2 (5 bases). V lost 0 bases, J lost 2 bases, and 12 bases lay in between. The length of the CDR3 is 15 residues. CDR1 and CDR2 (germline): SGDLS, YYNGEE. The CDR3 here is CASSVASGSTYEQYF. The DNA for the CDR3 is TGTGCCAGCAGCGTAGCTAGTGGGAGCACCTACGAGCAGTACTTC. The full variable domain, its missing parts supplied by reference TRBV9 and TRBJ2-7, is DSGVTQTPKHLITATGQRVTLRCSPRSGDLSVYWYQQSLDQGLQFLIQYYNGEERAKGNILERFSAQQFPDLHSELNLSSLELGDSALYFCASSVASGSTYEQYFGPGTRLTVT.

V usage is TRBV19 and J usage is TRBJ1-1, with D possibly matching TRBD1 (5 bases). Germline CDR1 is LNHDA and CDR2 is SQIVND (reference sequence). V shed 3 bases and J shed 8 bases, with 7 bases lying between them. The CDR3 contains 11 residues. DNA of the CDR3: TGTGCCAGTAGTATTCCAGGGGAAGCTTTCTTT. Protein product: CASSIPGEAFF.

This clone was counted between two and nine times. Here the CDR3 DNA reads TGCGCCAGCAGCCCCGGACATAAGGATCAGCCCCAGCATTTT. This codes for CASSPGHKDQPQHF. The chain employs TRBV5-1 and TRBJ1-5, with a possible D match to TRBD1 (5 bases). Trimming took 4 bases from V and 5 from J, leaving 13 bases between them. Germline V lookup: CDR1 SGHRS, CDR2 YFSETQ. This CDR3 is built from 14 residues.

The CDR3 loop reads CASSADRGGWEQYF. Written as DNA, the CDR3 is TGTGCCAGCAGCGCCGACAGGGGCGGGTGGGAGCAGTACTTC. V and J are TRBV7-9 and TRBJ2-7, with 8 bases matching TRBD1. CDR1 is SEHNR, CDR2 FQNEAQ, per germline (reference sequence). This CDR3 is 14 amino acids long. Losses at the gene ends were 5 bases for V and 7 bases for J; bases not matched to a gene: 10.

This chain links TRBV28 with TRBJ2-2; 7 bases map to TRBD1. J gave up 3 bases and V 8 bases, and 12 bases lay outside the gene matches. The V gene's germline CDR1 is MDHEN and CDR2 SYDVKM. The CDR3 is 16 residues long. This chain's CDR3 is CASASRTDRDTGELFF. The CDR3 region has the DNA TGTGCCAGCGCTTCCCGTACCGACAGGGACACCGGGGAGCTGTTTTTT.

The chain links TRBV30 to TRBJ1-1; no clear D. This CDR3 spans 12 amino acids. Trimming took off 4 bases at V and 3 bases at J, with 9 bases between the two ends. The germline CDR1 and CDR2 sequences are GTSNPN and SVGIG (reference sequence). In DNA form, the CDR3 reads TGTGCCTGGAAGAGATGGGACACTGAAGCTTTCTTT. This translates into CAWKRWDTEAFF.

The sample holds a few counts of this clone. At one boundary the junction diverges from the germline segment, which might be a read error. V usage is TRBV30 and J usage is TRBJ1-1; D is undetermined. The germline gives CDR1 GTSNPN, CDR2 SVGIG (reference sequence). The CDR3 has 11 residues. CDR3 in DNA: TGTGCCTGGAGTGTTAGGAGGGCTCCACGATTT. Translating gives CAWSVRRAPRF.

This clone has a handful of counts. The genes are TRBV30 and TRBJ1-2, with 8 bases aligning to TRBD1. CDR1 and CDR2 (germline): GTSNPN, SVGIG (reference sequence). The CDR3 is 14 residues long. J was trimmed by 1 base and V by 4 bases; bases with no gene match: 5. As DNA, the CDR3 is TGTGCCTGGAATAGACAGGGGTATAACTATGGCTACACCTTC. It translates to CAWNRQGYNYGYTF.

The chain uses TRBV20-1 and TRBJ2-7; the D gene is possibly TRBD1 (6 bases). V dropped 7 bases and J dropped 2 bases, with 9 bases sitting between them. This CDR3 has 11 amino acids. Germline loops: CDR1 DFQATT, CDR2 SNEGSKA (reference sequence). This CDR3 reads CSVRTAYEQYF. The CDR3 DNA reads as TGCAGTGTCAGGACAGCCTACGAGCAGTACTTC.

The chain has TRBV27 and TRBJ1-2; 10 nucleotides agree with TRBD1. CDR3 length equals 16 residues. Looked up from germline, CDR1 is MNHEY and CDR2 is SMNVEV (reference sequence). V shed 7 bases, J shed 4 bases, and the junction held 12 bases outside the gene matches. The CDR3: CASTGHGTGDVYGYTF. CDR3 sequence (DNA): TGTGCCAGCACTGGGCACGGGACAGGGGATGTCTATGGCTACACCTTC.

The V gene is TRBV6-5, the J gene TRBJ1-5; D gene uncertain. Germline V lookup: CDR1 MNHEY, CDR2 SVGAGI. The V end lost 6 bases, the J end lost 5 bases, and 14 bases lay between the germline ends. This CDR3 region has 14 residues. The CDR3 loop reads CASSFTGSHQPQHF. The DNA for the CDR3 is TGTGCCAGCAGCTTCACCGGGTCCCATCAGCCCCAGCATTTT.

The DNA of the CDR3 is TGTGCCAGCAGCTTCGCTGACGGAGGATACGAGCAGTACTTC. Translation gives CASSFADGGYEQYF. The V call is TRBV7-2, the J call TRBJ2-5, with D tentatively TRBD2 (5 bases). The end of the DNA is better explained by TRBJ2-7, so the J call may be wrong. The CDR3 spans 14 residues. Germline V lookup: CDR1 SGHTA, CDR2 FQGNSA.

The chain recombines TRBV19 with TRBJ2-7; 10 bases are shared with TRBD1. The CDR3 loop spans 14 amino acids. V lost 10 bases, J lost 6 bases, and 12 bases stayed unmatched. Germline lookup yields CDR1 LNHDA and CDR2 SQIVND (reference sequence). CDR3 sequence (DNA): TGTGCCACATCGACAGGGGGCGCTTCCGGCGAGCAGTACTTC. It translates to CATSTGGASGEQYF.